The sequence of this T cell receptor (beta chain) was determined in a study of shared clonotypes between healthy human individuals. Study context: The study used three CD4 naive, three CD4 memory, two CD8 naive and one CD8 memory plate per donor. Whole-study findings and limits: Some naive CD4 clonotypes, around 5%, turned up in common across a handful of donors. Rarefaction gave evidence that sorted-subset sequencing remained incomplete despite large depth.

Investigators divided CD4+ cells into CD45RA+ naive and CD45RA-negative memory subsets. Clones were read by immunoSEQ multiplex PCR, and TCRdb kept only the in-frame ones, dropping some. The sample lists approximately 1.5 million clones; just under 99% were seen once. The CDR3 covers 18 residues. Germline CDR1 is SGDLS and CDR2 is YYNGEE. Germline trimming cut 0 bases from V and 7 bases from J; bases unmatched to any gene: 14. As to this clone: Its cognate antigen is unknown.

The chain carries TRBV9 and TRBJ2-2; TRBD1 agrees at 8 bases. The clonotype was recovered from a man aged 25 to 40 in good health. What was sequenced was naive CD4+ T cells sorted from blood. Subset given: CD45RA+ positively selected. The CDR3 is CASSVALERATGGGELFF. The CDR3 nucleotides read TGTGCCAGCAGCGTAGCCCTGGAGAGGGCAACAGGGGGCGGGGAGCTGTTTTTT.